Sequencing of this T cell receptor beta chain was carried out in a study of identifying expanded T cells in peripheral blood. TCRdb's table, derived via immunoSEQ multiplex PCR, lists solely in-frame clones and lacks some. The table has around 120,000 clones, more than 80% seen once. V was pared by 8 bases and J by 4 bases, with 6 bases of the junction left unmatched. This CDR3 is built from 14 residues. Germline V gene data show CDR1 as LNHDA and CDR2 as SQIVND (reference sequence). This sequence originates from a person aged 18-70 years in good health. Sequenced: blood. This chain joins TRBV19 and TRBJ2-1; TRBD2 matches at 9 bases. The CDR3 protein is CASRIAGVYNEQFF. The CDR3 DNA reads TGTGCCAGTCGGATAGCGGGGGTTTACAATGAGCAGTTCTTC.